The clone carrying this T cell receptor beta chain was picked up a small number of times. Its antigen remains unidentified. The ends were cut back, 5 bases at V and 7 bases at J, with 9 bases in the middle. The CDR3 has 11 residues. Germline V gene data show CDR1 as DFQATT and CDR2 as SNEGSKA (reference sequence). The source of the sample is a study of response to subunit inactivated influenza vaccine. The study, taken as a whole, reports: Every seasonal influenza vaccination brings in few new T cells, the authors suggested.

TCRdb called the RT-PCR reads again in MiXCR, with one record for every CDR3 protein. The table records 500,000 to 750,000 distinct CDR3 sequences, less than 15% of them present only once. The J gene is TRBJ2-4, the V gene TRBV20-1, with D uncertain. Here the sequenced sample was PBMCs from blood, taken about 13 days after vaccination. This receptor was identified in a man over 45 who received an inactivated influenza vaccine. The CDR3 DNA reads TGCAGTGCTCCTAACCCCAACATTCAGTACTTC. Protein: CSAPNPNIQYF.